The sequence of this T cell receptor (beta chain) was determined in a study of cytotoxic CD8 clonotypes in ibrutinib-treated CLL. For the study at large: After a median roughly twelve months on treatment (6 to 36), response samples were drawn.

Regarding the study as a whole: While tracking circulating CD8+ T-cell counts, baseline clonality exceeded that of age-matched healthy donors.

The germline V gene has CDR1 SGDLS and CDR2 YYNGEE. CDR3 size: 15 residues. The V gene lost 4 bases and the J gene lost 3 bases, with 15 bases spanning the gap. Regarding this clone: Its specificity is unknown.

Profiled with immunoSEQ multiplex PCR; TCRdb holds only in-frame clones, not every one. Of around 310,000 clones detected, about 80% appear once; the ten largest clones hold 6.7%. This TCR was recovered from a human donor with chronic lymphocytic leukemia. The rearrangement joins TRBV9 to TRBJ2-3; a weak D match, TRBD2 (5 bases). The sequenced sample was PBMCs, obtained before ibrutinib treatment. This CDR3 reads CASSPFQRKTDTQYF. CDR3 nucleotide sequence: TGTGCCAGCAGCCCGTTCCAGCGGAAAACAGATACGCAGTATTTT. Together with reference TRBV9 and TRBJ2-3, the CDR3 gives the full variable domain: DSGVTQTPKHLITATGQRVTLRCSPRSGDLSVYWYQQSLDQGLQFLIQYYNGEERAKGNILERFSAQQFPDLHSELNLSSLELGDSALYFCASSPFQRKTDTQYFGPGTRLTVL.